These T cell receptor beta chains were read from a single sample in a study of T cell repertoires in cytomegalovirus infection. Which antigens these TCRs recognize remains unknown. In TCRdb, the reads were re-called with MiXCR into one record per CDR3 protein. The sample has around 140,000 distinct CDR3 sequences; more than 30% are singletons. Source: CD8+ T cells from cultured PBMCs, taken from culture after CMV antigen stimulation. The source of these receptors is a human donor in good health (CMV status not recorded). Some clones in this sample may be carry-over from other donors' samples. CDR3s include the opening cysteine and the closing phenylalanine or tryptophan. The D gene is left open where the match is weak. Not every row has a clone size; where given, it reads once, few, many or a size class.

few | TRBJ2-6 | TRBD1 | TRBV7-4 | CASSPVARQGESGANVLTF | TGTGCCAGCAGCCCCGTAGCCCGCCAGGGGGAGTCTGGGGCCAACGTCCTGACTTTC
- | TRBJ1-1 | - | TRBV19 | CASNFGPYSGTEAFF | TGTGCCAGTAATTTCGGGCCGTACTCAGGCACTGAAGCTTTCTTT
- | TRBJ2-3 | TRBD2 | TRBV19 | CASSIDPTSGGLTDTQYF | TGTGCCAGTAGTATAGACCCGACTAGCGGGGGACTCACAGATACGCAGTATTTT
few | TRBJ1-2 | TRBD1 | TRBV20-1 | CSAHSGQGNYGYTF | TGCAGTGCCCACTCTGGACAGGGGAACTATGGCTACACCTTC
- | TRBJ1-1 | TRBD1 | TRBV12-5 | CASGLRDRLNTEAFF | TGTGCTAGTGGTTTAAGGGACAGGTTGAACACTGAAGCTTTCTTT
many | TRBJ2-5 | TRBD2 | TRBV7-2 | CASRVRGAGGQETQYF | TGTGCCAGCAGAGTCCGGGGGGCGGGGGGCCAAGAGACCCAGTACTTC
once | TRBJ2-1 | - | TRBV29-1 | CSAKPSSYNEQFF | TGCAGCGCAAAGCCAAGCTCCTACAATGAGCAGTTCTTC
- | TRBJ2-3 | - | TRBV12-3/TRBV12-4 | CASRLRGDTQYF | TGTGCCAGCAGACTACGCGGGGATACGCAGTATTTT
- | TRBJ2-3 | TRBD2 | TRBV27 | CASSPSRGGGDTQYF | TGTGCCAGCAGCCCCTCACGGGGGGGAGGAGATACGCAGTATTTT
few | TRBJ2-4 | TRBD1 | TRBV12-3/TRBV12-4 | CASRRGQGANIQYF | TGTGCCAGCAGGCGGGGACAGGGGGCGAACATTCAGTACTTC
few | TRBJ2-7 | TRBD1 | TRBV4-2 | CASSLDRGENEQYF | TGTGCCAGCAGCCTTGACAGGGGGGAAAACGAGCAGTACTTC
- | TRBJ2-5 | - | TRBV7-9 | CASSFGGSGETQYF | TGTGCCAGCAGCTTCGGGGGTTCCGGGGAGACCCAGTACTTC
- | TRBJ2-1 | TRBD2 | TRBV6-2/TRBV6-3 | CASSYSKVGGYNEQFF | TGTGCCAGCAGTTACTCGAAAGTGGGGGGGTACAATGAGCAGTTCTTC
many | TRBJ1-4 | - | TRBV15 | CATSRNTGLGEKLFF | TGTGCCACCAGCAGAAACACAGGGCTGGGTGAAAAACTGTTTTTT
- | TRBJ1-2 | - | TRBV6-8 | CASSSYGYTF | TGTGCCAGCAGTTCTTATGGCTACACCTTC
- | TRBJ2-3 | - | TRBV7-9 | CATRGGFRADTQYF | TGTGCTACCAGGGGCGGCTTCAGGGCAGATACGCAGTATTTT
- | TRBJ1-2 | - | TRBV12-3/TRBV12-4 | CASSPRVGPGDYGYTF | TGTGCCAGCAGTCCCAGGGTTGGGCCGGGGGACTATGGCTACACCTTC
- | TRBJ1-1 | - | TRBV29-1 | CSVGQMNTEAFF | TGCAGCGTTGGCCAGATGAACACTGAAGCTTTCTTT
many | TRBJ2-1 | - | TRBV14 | CASSQDHRKGNEQFF | TGTGCCAGCAGCCAAGATCACCGTAAAGGGAATGAGCAGTTCTTC
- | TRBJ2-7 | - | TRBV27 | CASSSAGREQYF | TGTGCCAGCAGTTCGGCTGGACGCGAGCAGTACTTC
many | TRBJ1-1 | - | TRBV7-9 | CASSLGGATNTEAFF | TGTGCCAGCAGCTTGGGGGGGGCTACGAACACTGAAGCTTTCTTT
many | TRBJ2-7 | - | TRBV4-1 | CASSAGTYSYEQYF | TGCGCCAGCAGCGCCGGGACATACTCCTACGAGCAGTACTTC
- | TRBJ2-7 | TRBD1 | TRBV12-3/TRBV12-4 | CASSSPWTGDEQYF | TGTGCCAGCAGTTCCCCGTGGACAGGGGACGAGCAGTACTTC
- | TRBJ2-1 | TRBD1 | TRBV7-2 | CASSHRQGVNEQFF | TGTGCCAGCAGCCACCGACAGGGCGTCAATGAGCAGTTCTTC
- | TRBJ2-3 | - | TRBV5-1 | CASSFQGPDTQYF | TGCGCCAGCAGCTTTCAGGGACCAGATACGCAGTATTTT
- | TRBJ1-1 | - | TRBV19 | CASSIDRDTGNTEAFF | TGTGCCAGTAGTATAGATCGGGATACAGGGAACACTGAAGCTTTCTTT